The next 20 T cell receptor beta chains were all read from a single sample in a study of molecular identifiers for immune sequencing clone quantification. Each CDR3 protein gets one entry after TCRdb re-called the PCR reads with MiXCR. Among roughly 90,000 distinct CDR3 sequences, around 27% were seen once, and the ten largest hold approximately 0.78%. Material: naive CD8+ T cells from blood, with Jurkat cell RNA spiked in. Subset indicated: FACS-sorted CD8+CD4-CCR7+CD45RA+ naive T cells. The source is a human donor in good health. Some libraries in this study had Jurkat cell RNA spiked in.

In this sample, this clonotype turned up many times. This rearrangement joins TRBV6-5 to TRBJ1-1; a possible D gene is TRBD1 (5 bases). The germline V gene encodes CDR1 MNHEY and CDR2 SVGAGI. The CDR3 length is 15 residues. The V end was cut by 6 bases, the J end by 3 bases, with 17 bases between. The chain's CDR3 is CASRVGGLADTEAFF. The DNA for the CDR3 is TGTGCCAGCAGGGTCGGGGGTTTGGCTGACACTGAAGCTTTCTTT.

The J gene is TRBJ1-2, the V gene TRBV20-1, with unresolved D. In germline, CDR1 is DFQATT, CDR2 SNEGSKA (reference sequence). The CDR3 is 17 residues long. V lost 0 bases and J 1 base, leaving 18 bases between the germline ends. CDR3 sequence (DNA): TGCAGTGCTAGAGATCATGAGGCGAGAACACTTAACTATGGCTACACCTTC. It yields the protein CSARDHEARTLNYGYTF.

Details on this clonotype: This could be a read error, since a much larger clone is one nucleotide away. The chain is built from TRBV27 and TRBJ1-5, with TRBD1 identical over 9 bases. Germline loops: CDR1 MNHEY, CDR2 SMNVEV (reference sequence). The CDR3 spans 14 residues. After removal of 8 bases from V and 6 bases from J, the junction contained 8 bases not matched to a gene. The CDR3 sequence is CASGTGGSVQPQHF. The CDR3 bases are TGTGCCAGCGGTACAGGGGGCTCAGTTCAGCCCCAGCATTTT.

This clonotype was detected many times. This CDR3 is CASSQSGSYEQYF. The CDR3 DNA sequence: TGTGCCAGCAGCCAATCCGGGTCCTACGAGCAGTACTTC. The chain has TRBV5-5 and TRBJ2-7, with no clear D. There are 13 residues in the CDR3. Germline loops: CDR1 SGHKS, CDR2 YYEKEE (reference sequence). V lost 4 bases, J lost 1 base, and 9 bases lay in between.

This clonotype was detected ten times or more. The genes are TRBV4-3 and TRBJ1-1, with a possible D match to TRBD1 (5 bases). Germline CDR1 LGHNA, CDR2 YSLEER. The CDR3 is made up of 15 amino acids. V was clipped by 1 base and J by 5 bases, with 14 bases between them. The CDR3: CASSQGAGAWTEAFF. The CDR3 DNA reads TGCGCCAGCAGCCAAGGAGCCGGGGCTTGGACTGAAGCTTTCTTT.

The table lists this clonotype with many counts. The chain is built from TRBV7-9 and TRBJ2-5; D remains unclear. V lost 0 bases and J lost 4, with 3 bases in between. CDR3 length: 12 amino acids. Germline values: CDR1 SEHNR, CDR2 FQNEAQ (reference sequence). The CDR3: CASSLATETQYF. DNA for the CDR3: TGTGCCAGCAGCTTAGCTACAGAGACCCAGTACTTC.

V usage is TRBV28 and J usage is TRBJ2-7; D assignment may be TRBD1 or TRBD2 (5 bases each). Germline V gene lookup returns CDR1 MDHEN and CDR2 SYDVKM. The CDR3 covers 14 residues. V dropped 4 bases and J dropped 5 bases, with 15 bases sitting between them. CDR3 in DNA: TGTGCCAGCAGTTCACCCGGGGACGGTAACGAGCAGTACTTC. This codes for CASSSPGDGNEQYF.

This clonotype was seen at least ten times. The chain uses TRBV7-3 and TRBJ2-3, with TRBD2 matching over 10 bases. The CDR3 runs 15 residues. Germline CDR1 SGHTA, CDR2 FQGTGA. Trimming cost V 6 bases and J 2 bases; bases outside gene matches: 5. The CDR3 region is CASRLAGSPTDTQYF. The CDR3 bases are TGTGCCAGCAGACTAGCGGGATCCCCCACAGATACGCAGTATTTT.

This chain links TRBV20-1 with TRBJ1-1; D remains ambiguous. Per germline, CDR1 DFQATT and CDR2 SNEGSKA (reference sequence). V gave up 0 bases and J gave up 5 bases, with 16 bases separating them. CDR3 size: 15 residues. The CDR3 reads CSARDPAPGATEAFF. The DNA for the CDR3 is TGCAGTGCTAGAGATCCGGCCCCGGGAGCTACTGAAGCTTTCTTT.

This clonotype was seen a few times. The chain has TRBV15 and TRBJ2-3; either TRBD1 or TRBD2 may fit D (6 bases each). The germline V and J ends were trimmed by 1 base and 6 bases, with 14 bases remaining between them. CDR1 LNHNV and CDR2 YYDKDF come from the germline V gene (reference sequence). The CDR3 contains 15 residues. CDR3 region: CATSRGGRGSDTQYF. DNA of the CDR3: TGTGCCACCAGCAGAGGGGGGCGGGGTTCGGATACGCAGTATTTT.

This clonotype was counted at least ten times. The CDR3 sequence is CASSPGTSPILYQETQYF. Here the CDR3 DNA reads TGTGCCAGCAGCCCCGGGACTAGTCCTATACTGTACCAAGAGACCCAGTACTTC. The chain links TRBV7-2 to TRBJ2-5, with 8 bases that match TRBD2. V shed 5 bases, J shed 0 bases, and the junction held 14 bases outside the gene matches. The CDR3 loop spans 18 amino acids. Germline assignment: CDR1 SGHTA and CDR2 FQGNSA. The full variable domain, with the rest looked up from reference TRBV7-2 and TRBJ2-5, is GAGVSQSPSNKVTEKGKDVELRCDPISGHTALYWYRQSLGQGLEFLIYFQGNSAPDKSGLPSDRFSAERTGGSVSTLTIQRTQQEDSAVYLCASSPGTSPILYQETQYFGPGTRLLVL.

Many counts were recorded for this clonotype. The CDR3 region is CASSPTGGTDTQYF. CDR3 bases: TGTGCCAGCAGTCCGACAGGGGGCACAGATACGCAGTATTTT. V gene TRBV12-3 or TRBV12-4 combines with J gene TRBJ2-3; 8 bases line up with TRBD1. The V segment lost 5 bases and the J segment 1 base; nucleotides outside the gene matches: 2. The CDR3 runs to 14 residues.

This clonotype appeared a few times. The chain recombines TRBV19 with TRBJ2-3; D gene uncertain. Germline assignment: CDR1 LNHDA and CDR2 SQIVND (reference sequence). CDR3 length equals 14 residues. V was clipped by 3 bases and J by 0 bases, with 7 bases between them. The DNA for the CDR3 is TGTGCCAGTAGTATCGGTTCAAGCACAGATACGCAGTATTTT. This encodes CASSIGSSTDTQYF.

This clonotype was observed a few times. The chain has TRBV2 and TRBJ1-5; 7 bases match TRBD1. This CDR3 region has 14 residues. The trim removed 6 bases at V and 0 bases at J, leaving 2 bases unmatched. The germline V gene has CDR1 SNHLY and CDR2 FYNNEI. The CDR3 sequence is CASSQGDSNQPQHF. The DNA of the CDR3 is TGTGCCAGCAGCCAGGGGGATAGCAATCAGCCCCAGCATTTT.

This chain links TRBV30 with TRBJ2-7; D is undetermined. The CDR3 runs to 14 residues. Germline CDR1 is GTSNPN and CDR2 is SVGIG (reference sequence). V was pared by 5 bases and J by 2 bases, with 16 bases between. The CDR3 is CAWGKVYHPYEQYF. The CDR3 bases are TGTGCCTGGGGTAAAGTTTATCATCCCTACGAGCAGTACTTC.

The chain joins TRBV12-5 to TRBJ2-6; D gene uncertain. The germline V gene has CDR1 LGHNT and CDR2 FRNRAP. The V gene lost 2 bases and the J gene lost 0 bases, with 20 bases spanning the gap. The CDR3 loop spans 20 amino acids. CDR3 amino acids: CASGLKTGPQNPSGANVLTF. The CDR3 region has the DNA TGTGCTAGTGGTTTGAAGACCGGGCCCCAAAACCCCTCTGGGGCCAACGTCCTGACTTTC. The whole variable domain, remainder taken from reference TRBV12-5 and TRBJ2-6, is DARVTQTPRHKVTEMGQEVTMRCQPILGHNTVFWYRQTMMQGLELLAYFRNRAPLDDSGMPKDRFSAEMPDATLATLKIQPSEPRDSAVYFCASGLKTGPQNPSGANVLTFGAGSRLTVL.

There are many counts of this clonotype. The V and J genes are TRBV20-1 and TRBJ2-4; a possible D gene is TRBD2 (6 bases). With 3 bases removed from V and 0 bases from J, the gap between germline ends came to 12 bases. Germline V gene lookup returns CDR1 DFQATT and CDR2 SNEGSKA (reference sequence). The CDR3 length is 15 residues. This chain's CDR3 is CSARGLAIAKNIQYF. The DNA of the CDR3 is TGCAGTGCTAGGGGCCTAGCGATAGCCAAAAACATTCAGTACTTC.

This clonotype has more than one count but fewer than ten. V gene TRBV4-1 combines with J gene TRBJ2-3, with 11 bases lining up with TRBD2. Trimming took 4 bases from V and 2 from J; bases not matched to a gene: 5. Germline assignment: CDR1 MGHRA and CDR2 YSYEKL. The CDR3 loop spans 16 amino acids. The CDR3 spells CASSRGLAASTDTQYF. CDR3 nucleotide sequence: TGCGCCAGCAGCCGGGGACTAGCGGCTTCCACAGATACGCAGTATTTT.

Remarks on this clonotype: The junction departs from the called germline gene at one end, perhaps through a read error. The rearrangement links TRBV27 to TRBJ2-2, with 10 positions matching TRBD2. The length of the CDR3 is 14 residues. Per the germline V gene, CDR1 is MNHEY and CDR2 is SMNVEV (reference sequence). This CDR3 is CASSLTSGVRELLF. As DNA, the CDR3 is TGTGCCAGCAGTCTTACTAGCGGGGTGAGGGAGCTGCTTTTT.

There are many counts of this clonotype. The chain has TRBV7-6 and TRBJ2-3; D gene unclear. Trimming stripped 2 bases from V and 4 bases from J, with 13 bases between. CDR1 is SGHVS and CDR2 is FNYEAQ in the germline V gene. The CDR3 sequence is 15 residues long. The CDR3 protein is CASSLFSLGADTQYF. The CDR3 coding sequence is TGTGCCAGCAGCTTATTTTCACTCGGCGCAGATACGCAGTATTTT.